These 17 T cell receptor beta chains came from one sample sequenced in a study of T cells in Graves' hyperthyroidism and ophthalmopathy. Amplified TCR beta CDR3 regions derived from RNA transcripts. The TCR CDR3 was amplified in a first-round RT-PCR using the HTBI primer set. TCRdb called the multiplex PCR reads again in MiXCR, with one record for every CDR3 protein. The sample holds about 640,000 distinct CDR3 sequences, less than 25% seen once. The sample taken for sequencing was blood. Every receptor here comes from a man aged 25 to 40 with Graves' ophthalmopathy.

This clonotype was detected a few times. V is TRBV4-3 and J is TRBJ2-5; 11 bases fit TRBD2. CDR3 length: 15 residues. The germline gives CDR1 LGHNA, CDR2 YSLEER. The V and J ends lost 1 base and 5 bases, in that order; junction bases with no gene match: 3. The CDR3 nucleotides are TGCGCCAGCAGCCAAGCTCTAGCGGGAGGCGAGACCCAGTACTTC. Its translation is CASSQALAGGETQYF.

The chain employs TRBV27 and TRBJ2-1; D is unclear. The CDR3 consists of 15 residues. Germline V lookup: CDR1 MNHEY, CDR2 SMNVEV (reference sequence). The germline V and J ends were trimmed by 6 bases and 8 bases, with 20 bases remaining between them. CDR3 amino acids: CASSLGQASFDEQFF. CDR3 sequence (DNA): TGTGCCAGCAGCTTGGGCCAAGCCTCTTTCGATGAGCAGTTCTTC.

This clonotype was recorded a few times. The chain recombines TRBV11-2 with TRBJ2-1; D assignment may be TRBD1 or TRBD2 (5 bases each). The V end was cut by 3 bases, the J end by 6 bases, with 12 bases between. CDR3 length: 14 amino acids. Germline V gene data show CDR1 as SGHAT and CDR2 as FQNNGV. CDR3 bases: TGTGCCAGCAGCTTTAAGAGGGGTGGCAATGAGCAGTTCTTC. Protein: CASSFKRGGNEQFF.

The chain joins TRBV13 to TRBJ2-4; no firm D call. This CDR3 is 12 amino acids long. V was cut by 0 bases and J by 8 bases, with 5 bases left in between. Germline values: CDR1 PRHDT, CDR2 FYEKMQ (reference sequence). This CDR3 is CASSLGADIQYF. The CDR3 nucleotides are TGTGCCAGCAGCTTAGGCGCGGACATTCAGTACTTC.

This clonotype was observed at least ten times. The chain uses TRBV2 and TRBJ2-2, with D unclear. Germline CDR1 reads SNHLY; CDR2 reads FYNNEI. This CDR3 is 15 amino acids long. V was pared by 1 base and J by 0 bases, with 6 bases between. The CDR3 loop reads CASSEGNSNTGELFF. DNA for the CDR3: TGTGCCAGCAGTGAAGGGAACTCGAACACCGGGGAGCTGTTTTTT.

In this sample, this clonotype turned up a few times. The J gene is TRBJ2-4, the V gene TRBV20-1; 7 bases map to TRBD1. This CDR3 has 15 amino acids. Trimming cost V 3 bases and J 3 bases; bases outside gene matches: 8. The germline gives CDR1 DFQATT, CDR2 SNEGSKA (reference sequence). CDR3 coding DNA: TGCAGTGCTAGGTGGGACGACAGGGACAAAAACATTCAGTACTTC. Its translation: CSARWDDRDKNIQYF.

The table lists this clonotype with many counts. The chain couples TRBV4-2 to TRBJ1-6, with D hard to call. Trimming took off 6 bases at V and 7 bases at J, with 10 bases between the two ends. The CDR3 consists of 13 residues. Looked up from germline, CDR1 is LGHNA and CDR2 is YNFKEQ. The CDR3 here is CASSGPRNSPLHF. CDR3 nucleotide sequence: TGTGCCAGCAGTGGGCCACGGAATTCACCCCTCCACTTT.

This clonotype was detected a few times. This chain joins TRBV28 and TRBJ2-2; TRBD2 matches 11 bases. Trimming took 2 bases from V and 4 from J; bases not matched to a gene: 9. This CDR3 contains 18 residues. Germline lookup yields CDR1 MDHEN and CDR2 SYDVKM. Here the CDR3 DNA reads TGTGCCAGCAGTTTAGGGGTTTGGCTAGCGGGAGGCACCGGGGAGCTGTTTTTT. It codes for CASSLGVWLAGGTGELFF. Full variable domain (outside the CDR3, taken from reference TRBV28 and TRBJ2-2): DVKVTQSSRYLVKRTGEKVFLECVQDMDHENMFWYRQDPGLGLRLIYFSYDVKMKEKGDIPEGYSVSREKKERFSLILESASTNQTSMYLCASSLGVWLAGGTGELFFGEGSRLTVL.

The CDR3 sequence: CASSFLINLYNSPLHF. The CDR3 DNA sequence: TGTGCCAGCAGTTTTCTAATAAACCTCTATAATTCACCCCTCCACTTT. The gene calls are TRBV28 and TRBJ1-6; D gene unclear. CDR1 MDHEN and CDR2 SYDVKM come from the germline V gene. The CDR3 covers 16 residues. Deletions cut 3 bases from V and 3 bases from J, with 12 bases between.

This clonotype was observed at least ten times. The chain is built from TRBV5-1 and TRBJ2-2; D gene unclear. Germline CDR1 reads SGHRS; CDR2 reads YFSETQ. Trimming took 1 base from V and 0 from J, leaving 7 bases between them. The CDR3 has 15 residues. CDR3 amino acids: CASSLLVANTGELFF. The CDR3 DNA follows: TGCGCCAGCAGCTTGCTGGTCGCGAACACCGGGGAGCTGTTTTTT.

The chain joins TRBV12-3 or TRBV12-4 to TRBJ2-6; 13 bases line up with TRBD2. Germline trimming cut 7 bases from V and 0 bases from J; bases unmatched to any gene: 6. The CDR3 covers 18 residues. CDR3 coding DNA: TGTGCCAGCAAACGAAGGACTAGCGGGAGCTCTGGGGCCAACGTCCTGACTTTC. This codes for CASKRRTSGSSGANVLTF.

This chain uses TRBV28 with TRBJ1-6; D is unclear. Germline CDR1 is MDHEN and CDR2 is SYDVKM. The length of the CDR3 is 15 residues. Trimming pared 8 bases from V and 0 bases from J, leaving 11 bases between. In DNA form, the CDR3 reads TGTGCCAGCGGGCAGTCGAGCTCCTATAATTCACCCCTCCACTTT. This encodes CASGQSSSYNSPLHF.

Only a few counts were recorded for this clonotype. The CDR3 sequence is CASSGRFPLGTDTQYF. CDR3 DNA: TGCGCCAGCAGTGGTCGATTCCCTTTGGGCACAGATACGCAGTATTTT. The genes are TRBV10-2 and TRBJ2-3, with no clear D. Trimming stripped 4 bases from V and 1 base from J, with 15 bases between. The germline V gene has CDR1 WSHSY and CDR2 SAAADI. The CDR3 is 16 amino acids.

This clonotype was observed a few times. The chain links TRBV11-2 to TRBJ1-6; D perhaps matches TRBD1 (5 bases). V gave up 1 base and J gave up 8 bases, with 9 bases separating them. This CDR3 is 14 amino acids long. CDR1 is SGHAT, CDR2 FQNNGV, per germline. CDR3 bases: TGTGCCAGCAGCTTAGCGGAAGGGGATTCACCCCTCCACTTT. It translates to CASSLAEGDSPLHF.

This clonotype appeared many times. V usage is TRBV3-1 and J usage is TRBJ2-3; no clear D gene. CDR3 length: 14 amino acids. Germline CDR1 LGHDT, CDR2 YNNKEL (reference sequence). V lost 0 bases and J 10 bases, leaving 14 bases between the germline ends. The CDR3 nucleotides are TGTGCCAGCAGCCAAGACTTCGGAACGTCGGCGCAGTATTTT. Amino acid sequence: CASSQDFGTSAQYF.

The V and J genes are TRBV18 and TRBJ2-1; 8 nucleotides line up with TRBD2. Germline-derived CDR1 and CDR2 are KGHSH and LQKENI. V lost 4 bases, J lost 9 bases, and 5 bases stayed unmatched. The CDR3 extends over 13 amino acids. The DNA for the CDR3 is TGTGCCAGCTCACTGGGACTAGGGGCTGAGCAGTTCTTC. The encoded protein is CASSLGLGAEQFF.

The table lists this clonotype with a few counts. The chain uses TRBV19 and TRBJ1-1; D gene uncertain. Germline CDR1 and CDR2: LNHDA and SQIVND (reference sequence). The V gene lost 4 bases and the J gene lost 0 bases, with 12 bases spanning the gap. The CDR3 totals 15 residues. The CDR3 DNA reads as TGTGCCAGTAGTACCGAGAGCTATATGAACACTGAAGCTTTCTTT. It yields the protein CASSTESYMNTEAFF.